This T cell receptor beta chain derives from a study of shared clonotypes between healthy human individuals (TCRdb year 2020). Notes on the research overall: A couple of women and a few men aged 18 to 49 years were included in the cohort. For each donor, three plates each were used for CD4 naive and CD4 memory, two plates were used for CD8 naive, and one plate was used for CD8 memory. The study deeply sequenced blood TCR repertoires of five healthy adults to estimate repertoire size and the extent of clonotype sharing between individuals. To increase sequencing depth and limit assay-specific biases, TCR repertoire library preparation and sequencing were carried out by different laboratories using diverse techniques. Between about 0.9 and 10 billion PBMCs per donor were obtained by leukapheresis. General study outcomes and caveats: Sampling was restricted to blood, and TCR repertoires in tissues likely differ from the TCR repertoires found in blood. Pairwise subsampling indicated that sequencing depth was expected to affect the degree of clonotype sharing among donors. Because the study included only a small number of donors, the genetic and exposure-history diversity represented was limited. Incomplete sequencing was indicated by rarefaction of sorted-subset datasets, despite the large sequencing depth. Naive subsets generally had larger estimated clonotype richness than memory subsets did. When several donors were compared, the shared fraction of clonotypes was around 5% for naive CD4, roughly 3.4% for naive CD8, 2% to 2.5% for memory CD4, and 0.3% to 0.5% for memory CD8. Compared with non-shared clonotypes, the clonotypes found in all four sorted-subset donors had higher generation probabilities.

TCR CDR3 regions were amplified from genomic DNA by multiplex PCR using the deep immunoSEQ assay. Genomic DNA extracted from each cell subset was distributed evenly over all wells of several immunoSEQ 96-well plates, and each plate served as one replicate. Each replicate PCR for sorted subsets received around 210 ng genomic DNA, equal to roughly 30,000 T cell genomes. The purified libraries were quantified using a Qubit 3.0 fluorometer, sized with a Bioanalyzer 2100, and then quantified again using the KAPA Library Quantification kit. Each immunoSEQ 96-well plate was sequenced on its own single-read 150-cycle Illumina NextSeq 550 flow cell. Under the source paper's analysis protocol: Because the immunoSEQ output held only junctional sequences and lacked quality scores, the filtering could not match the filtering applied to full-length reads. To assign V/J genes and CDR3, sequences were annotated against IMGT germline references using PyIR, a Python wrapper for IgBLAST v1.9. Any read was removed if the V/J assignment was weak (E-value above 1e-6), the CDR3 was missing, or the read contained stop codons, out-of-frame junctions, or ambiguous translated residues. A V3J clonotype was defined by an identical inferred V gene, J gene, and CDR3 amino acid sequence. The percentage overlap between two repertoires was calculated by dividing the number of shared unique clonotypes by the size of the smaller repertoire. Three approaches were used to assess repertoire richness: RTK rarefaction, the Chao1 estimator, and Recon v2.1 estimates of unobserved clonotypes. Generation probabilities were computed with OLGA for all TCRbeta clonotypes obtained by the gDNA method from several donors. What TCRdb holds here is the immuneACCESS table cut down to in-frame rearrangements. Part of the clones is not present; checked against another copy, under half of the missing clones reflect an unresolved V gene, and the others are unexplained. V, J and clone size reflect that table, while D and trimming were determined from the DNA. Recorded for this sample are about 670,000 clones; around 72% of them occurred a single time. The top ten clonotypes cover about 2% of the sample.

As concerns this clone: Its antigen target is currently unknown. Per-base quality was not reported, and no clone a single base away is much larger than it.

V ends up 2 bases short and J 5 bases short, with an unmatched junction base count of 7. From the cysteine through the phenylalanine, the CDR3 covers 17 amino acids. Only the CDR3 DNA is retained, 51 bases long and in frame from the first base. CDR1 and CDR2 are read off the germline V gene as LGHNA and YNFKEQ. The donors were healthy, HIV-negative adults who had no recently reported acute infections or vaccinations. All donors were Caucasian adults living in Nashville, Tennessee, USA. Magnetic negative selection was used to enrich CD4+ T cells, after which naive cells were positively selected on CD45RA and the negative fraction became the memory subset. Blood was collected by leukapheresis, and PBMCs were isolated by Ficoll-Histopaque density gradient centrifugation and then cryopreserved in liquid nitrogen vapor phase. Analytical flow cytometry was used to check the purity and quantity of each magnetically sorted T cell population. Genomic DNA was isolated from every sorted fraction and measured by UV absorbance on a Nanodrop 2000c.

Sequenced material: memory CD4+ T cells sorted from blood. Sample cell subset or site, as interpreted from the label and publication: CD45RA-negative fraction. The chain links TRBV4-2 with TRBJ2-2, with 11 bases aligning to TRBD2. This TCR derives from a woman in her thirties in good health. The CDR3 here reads CASSQHSGRAGTGELFF. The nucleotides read TGTGCCAGCAGCCAACATAGCGGGAGGGCAGGGACCGGGGAGCTGTTTTTT.